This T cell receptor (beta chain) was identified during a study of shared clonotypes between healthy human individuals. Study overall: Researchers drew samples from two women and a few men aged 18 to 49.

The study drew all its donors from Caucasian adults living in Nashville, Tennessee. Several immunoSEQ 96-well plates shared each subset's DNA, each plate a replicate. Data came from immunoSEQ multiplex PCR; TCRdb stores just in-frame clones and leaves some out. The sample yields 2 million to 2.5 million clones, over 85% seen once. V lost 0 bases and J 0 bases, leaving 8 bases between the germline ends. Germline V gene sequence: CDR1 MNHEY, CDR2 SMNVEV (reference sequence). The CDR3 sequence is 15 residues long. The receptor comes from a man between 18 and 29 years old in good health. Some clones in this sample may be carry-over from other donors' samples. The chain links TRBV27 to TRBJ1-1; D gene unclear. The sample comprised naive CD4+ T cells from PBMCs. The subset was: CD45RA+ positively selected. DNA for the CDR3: TGTGCCAGCAGTTTATCCCGGAGGATGAACACTGAAGCTTTCTTT. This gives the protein CASSLSRRMNTEAFF.